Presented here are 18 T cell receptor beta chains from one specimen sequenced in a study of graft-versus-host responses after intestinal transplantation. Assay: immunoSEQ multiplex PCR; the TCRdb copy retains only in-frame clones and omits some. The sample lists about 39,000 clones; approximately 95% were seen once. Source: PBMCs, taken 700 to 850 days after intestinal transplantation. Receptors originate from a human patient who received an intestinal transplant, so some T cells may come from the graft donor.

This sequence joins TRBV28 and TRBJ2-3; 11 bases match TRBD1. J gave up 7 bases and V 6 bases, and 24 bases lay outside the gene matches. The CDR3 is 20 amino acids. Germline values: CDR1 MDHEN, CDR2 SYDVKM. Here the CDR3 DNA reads TGTGCCAGCAGAACCCAGCCCCGGTTGAACCGGGACAGGGGGGCGCATACGCAGTATTTT. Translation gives CASRTQPRLNRDRGAHTQYF.

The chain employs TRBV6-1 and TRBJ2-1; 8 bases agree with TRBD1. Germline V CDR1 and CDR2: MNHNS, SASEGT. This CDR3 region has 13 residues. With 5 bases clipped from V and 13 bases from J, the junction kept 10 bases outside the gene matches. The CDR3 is CASSTDRGAQQFF. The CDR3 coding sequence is TGTGCCAGCAGTACTGACAGGGGAGCACAACAGTTCTTC.

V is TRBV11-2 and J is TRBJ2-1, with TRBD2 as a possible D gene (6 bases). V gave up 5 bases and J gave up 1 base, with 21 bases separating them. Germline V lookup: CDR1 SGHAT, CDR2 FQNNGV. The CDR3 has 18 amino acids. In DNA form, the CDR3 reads TGTGCCAGCAGCCTAGCCTTTGAAATTAGCGGTTCCTACAATGAGCAGTTCTTC. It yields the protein CASSLAFEISGSYNEQFF.

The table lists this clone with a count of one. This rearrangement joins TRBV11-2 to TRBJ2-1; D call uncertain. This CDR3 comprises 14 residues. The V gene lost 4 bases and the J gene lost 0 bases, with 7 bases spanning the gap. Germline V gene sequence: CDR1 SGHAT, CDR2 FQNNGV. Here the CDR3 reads CASSWGSSYNEQFF. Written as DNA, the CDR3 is TGTGCCAGCAGCTGGGGAAGCTCCTACAATGAGCAGTTCTTC.

This CDR3 reads CSVDGGTSYEQYF. CDR3 nucleotide sequence: TGCAGCGTTGATGGCGGGACCTCCTACGAGCAGTACTTC. The chain couples TRBV29-1 to TRBJ2-7; weak D call: TRBD2 (6 bases). Trimming took off 3 bases at V and 0 bases at J, with 9 bases between the two ends. This CDR3 is 13 amino acids long. CDR1 is SQVTM and CDR2 is ANQGSEA in the germline V gene.

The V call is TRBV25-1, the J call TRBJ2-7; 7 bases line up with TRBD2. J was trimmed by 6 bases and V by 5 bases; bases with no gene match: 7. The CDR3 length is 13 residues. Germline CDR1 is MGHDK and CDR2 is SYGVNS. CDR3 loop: CASSWEGPGEQYF. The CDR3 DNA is TGTGCCAGCAGTTGGGAGGGCCCGGGCGAGCAGTACTTC.

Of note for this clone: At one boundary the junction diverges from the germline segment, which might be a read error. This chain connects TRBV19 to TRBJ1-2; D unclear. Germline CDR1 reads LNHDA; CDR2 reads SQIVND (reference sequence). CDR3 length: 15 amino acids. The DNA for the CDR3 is TGTGCCAGTAGTATTGGGTTAGGGTTGAACAGCAACCATTCCTTC. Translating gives CASSIGLGLNSNHSF.

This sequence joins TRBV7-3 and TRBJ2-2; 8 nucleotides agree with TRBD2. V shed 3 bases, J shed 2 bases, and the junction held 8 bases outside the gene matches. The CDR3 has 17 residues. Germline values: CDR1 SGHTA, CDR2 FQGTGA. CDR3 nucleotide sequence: TGTGCCAGCAGCTTTTCCGGACTAGCCCCAAACACCGGGGAGCTGTTTTTT. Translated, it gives CASSFSGLAPNTGELFF.

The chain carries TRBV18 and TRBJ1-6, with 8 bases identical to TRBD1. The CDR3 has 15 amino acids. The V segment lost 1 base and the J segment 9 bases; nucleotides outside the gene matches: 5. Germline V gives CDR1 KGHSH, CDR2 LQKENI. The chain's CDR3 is CASSPLQGEASPLHF. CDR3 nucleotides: TGTGCCAGCTCACCACTACAGGGGGAGGCTTCACCCCTCCACTTT.

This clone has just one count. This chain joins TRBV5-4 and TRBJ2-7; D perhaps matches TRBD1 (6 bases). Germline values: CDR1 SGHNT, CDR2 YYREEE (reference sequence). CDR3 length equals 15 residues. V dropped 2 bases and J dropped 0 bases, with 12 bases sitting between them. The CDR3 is CASSFRDKSSYEQYF. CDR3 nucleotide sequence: TGTGCCAGCAGCTTCCGGGACAAGAGCTCCTACGAGCAGTACTTC.

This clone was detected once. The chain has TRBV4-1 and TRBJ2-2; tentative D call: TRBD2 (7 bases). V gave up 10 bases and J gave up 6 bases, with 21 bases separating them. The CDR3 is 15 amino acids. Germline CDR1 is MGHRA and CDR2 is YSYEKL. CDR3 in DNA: TGCGCCACACAGATGAGGGGCGGGGGCGCCGGGGAGCTGTTTTTT. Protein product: CATQMRGGGAGELFF.

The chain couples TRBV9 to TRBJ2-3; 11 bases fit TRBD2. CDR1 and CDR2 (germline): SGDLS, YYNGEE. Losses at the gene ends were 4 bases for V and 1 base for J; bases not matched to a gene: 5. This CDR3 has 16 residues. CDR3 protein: CASSLLAGAGTDTQYF. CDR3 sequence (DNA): TGTGCCAGCAGCTTACTAGCGGGGGCCGGCACAGATACGCAGTATTTT.

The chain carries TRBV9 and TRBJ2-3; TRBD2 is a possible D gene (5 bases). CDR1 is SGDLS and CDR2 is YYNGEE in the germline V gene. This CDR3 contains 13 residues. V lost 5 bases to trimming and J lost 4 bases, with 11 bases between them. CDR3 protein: CASSLAVADTQYF. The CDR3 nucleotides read TGTGCCAGCAGTCTAGCAGTGGCAGATACGCAGTATTTT.

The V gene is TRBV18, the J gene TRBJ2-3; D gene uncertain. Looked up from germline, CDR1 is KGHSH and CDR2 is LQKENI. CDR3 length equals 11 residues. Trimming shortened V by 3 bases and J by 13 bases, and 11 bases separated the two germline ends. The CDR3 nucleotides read TGTGCCAGCTCACCGGACCGAGGAGAGTATTTT. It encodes CASSPDRGEYF.

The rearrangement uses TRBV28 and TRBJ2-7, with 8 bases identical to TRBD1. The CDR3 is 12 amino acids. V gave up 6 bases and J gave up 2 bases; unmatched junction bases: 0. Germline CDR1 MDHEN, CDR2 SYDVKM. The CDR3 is CASRDRAYEQYF. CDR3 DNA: TGTGCCAGCAGGGACAGGGCCTACGAGCAGTACTTC.

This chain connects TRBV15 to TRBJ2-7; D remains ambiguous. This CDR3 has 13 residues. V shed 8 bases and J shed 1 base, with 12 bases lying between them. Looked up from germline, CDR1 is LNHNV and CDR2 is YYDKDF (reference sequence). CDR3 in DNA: TGTGCCACCGGGGTGGGCCCGTCCTACGAGCAGTACTTC. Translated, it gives CATGVGPSYEQYF.

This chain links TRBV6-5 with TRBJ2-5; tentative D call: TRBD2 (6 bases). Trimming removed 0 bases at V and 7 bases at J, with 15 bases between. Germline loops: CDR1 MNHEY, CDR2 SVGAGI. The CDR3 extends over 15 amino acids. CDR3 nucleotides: TGTGCCAGCAGTTACTCTTGGGGGGATCTAGGGACCCAGTACTTC. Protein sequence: CASSYSWGDLGTQYF.

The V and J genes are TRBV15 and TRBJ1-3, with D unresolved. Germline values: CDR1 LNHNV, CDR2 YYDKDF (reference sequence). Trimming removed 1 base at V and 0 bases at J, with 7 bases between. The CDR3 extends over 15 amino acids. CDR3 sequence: CATSRVGSSGNTIYF. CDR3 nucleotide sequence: TGTGCCACCAGCAGAGTAGGGTCCTCTGGAAACACCATATATTTT.